This TCR beta chain was found in a study of T cells in localized non-small cell lung cancer. The study, taken as a whole, reports: Uninvolved adjacent lung had the highest recorded T cell clonality, with tumor below it. Sequence data derive from only one tumor region, so heterogeneity remains possible. Appearing in adjacent lung were a median around 60 of the top 100 tumor clones.

The table came from immunoSEQ multiplex PCR; TCRdb's copy has only in-frame clones and leaves some out. The profile shows roughly 77,000 clones, about 88% of them singletons. Germline V lookup: CDR1 SGDLS, CDR2 YYNGEE. The length of the CDR3 is 15 residues. The trim removed 0 bases at V and 4 bases at J, leaving 5 bases unmatched. On this clone itself: What it recognizes is unknown.

This rearrangement joins TRBV9 to TRBJ1-2; 8 bases are shared with TRBD1. Source: peripheral blood, taken before any cancer treatment. The receptor was isolated from a woman between 35 and 70 years old with stage I squamous cell lung carcinoma. CDR3 in amino acids: CASSVEAGGIYGYTF. The CDR3 DNA sequence: TGTGCCAGCAGCGTAGAGGCAGGGGGCATCTATGGCTACACCTTC.